This is a list of T cell receptor beta chains from one sample in a study of response to subunit inactivated influenza vaccine. Each CDR3 protein gets one entry after TCRdb re-called the RT-PCR reads with MiXCR. The table includes over 150,000 distinct CDR3 sequences, around an eighth detected once. Here the sequenced sample was CD8+ T cells sorted from PBMCs, taken about 5 days after vaccination. These TCRs come from a man in his fifties or sixties who received an inactivated influenza vaccine. Each CDR3 is given with its conserved first and last residue. The D gene is left open where the match is weak. Some rows have no size entry. The others give once, few or many, or a class for an expanded clone.

j_gene: TRBJ1-3; d_gene: NA; abundance: few; v_gene: TRBV2; CDR3aa: CASSEWGAGYGNTIYF; CDR3nt: TGTGCCAGCAGTGAATGGGGCGCGGGATACGGAAACACCATATATTTT
j_gene: TRBJ1-5; d_gene: TRBD1; abundance: NA; v_gene: TRBV4-1; CDR3aa: CASSREQGDSNQPQHF; CDR3nt: TGCGCCAGCAGCCGCGAACAGGGGGATAGCAATCAGCCCCAGCATTTT
j_gene: TRBJ2-7; d_gene: TRBD1; abundance: NA; v_gene: TRBV5-4; CDR3aa: CASRLGQGDYEQYF; CDR3nt: TGTGCCAGCAGATTGGGACAGGGGGACTACGAGCAGTACTTC
j_gene: TRBJ1-2; d_gene: TRBD1; abundance: NA; v_gene: TRBV27; CDR3aa: CASGTGGYGYTF; CDR3nt: TGTGCCAGCGGGACAGGGGGGTATGGCTACACCTTC
j_gene: TRBJ1-1; d_gene: TRBD1; abundance: NA; v_gene: TRBV20-1; CDR3aa: CSASGGGSEAFF; CDR3nt: TGCAGTGCTTCAGGGGGCGGGTCTGAAGCTTTCTTT
j_gene: TRBJ1-1; d_gene: NA; abundance: NA; v_gene: TRBV5-6; CDR3aa: CASSSGLSSHTEAFF; CDR3nt: TGTGCCAGCAGCTCGGGACTGTCCTCCCACACTGAAGCTTTCTTT
j_gene: TRBJ2-1; d_gene: TRBD2; abundance: NA; v_gene: TRBV4-2; CDR3aa: CASSPGEGDEQFF; CDR3nt: TGTGCCAGCAGCCCTGGGGAGGGCGATGAGCAGTTCTTC
j_gene: TRBJ1-6; d_gene: TRBD1; abundance: few; v_gene: TRBV4-1; CDR3aa: CASSRNNKQPGQNSPLHF; CDR3nt: TGCGCCAGCAGCCGAAATAACAAACAACCGGGACAGAATTCACCCCTCCACTTT
j_gene: TRBJ1-1; d_gene: TRBD1; abundance: many; v_gene: TRBV29-1; CDR3aa: CSVEGTGVNTEAFF; CDR3nt: TGCAGCGTTGAAGGTACAGGGGTGAACACTGAAGCTTTCTTT
j_gene: TRBJ2-3; d_gene: NA; abundance: few; v_gene: TRBV19; CDR3aa: CASILGEPSSTDTQYF; CDR3nt: TGTGCCAGTATACTAGGGGAGCCCTCTAGCACAGATACGCAGTATTTT
j_gene: TRBJ2-3; d_gene: NA; abundance: few; v_gene: TRBV29-1; CDR3aa: CSGKGVADTQYF; CDR3nt: TGCAGCGGTAAGGGTGTCGCAGATACGCAGTATTTT
j_gene: TRBJ2-3; d_gene: NA; abundance: many; v_gene: TRBV28; CDR3aa: CATIFQHPSTDTQYF; CDR3nt: TGTGCCACCATCTTCCAGCACCCTAGCACAGATACGCAGTATTTT
j_gene: TRBJ2-3; d_gene: NA; abundance: many; v_gene: TRBV4-1; CDR3aa: CASSQGGAAFTDTQYF; CDR3nt: TGCGCCAGCAGCCAAGGTGGCGCAGCATTCACAGATACGCAGTATTTT
j_gene: TRBJ2-3; d_gene: NA; abundance: many; v_gene: TRBV9; CDR3aa: CASSVGGFGTDTQYF; CDR3nt: TGTGCCAGCAGCGTAGGTGGTTTCGGGACAGATACGCAGTATTTT
j_gene: TRBJ2-3; d_gene: NA; abundance: NA; v_gene: TRBV20-1; CDR3aa: CSARGDQTMYTQYF; CDR3nt: TGCAGTGCTAGAGGGGACCAAACTATGTATACGCAGTATTTT
j_gene: TRBJ1-5; d_gene: NA; abundance: NA; v_gene: TRBV12-3/TRBV12-4; CDR3aa: CASSSVFNQPQHF; CDR3nt: TGTGCCAGCAGTTCAGTGTTCAATCAGCCCCAGCATTTT
j_gene: TRBJ2-7; d_gene: NA; abundance: many; v_gene: TRBV5-1; CDR3aa: CASSRLDPRLYEQYF; CDR3nt: TGCGCCAGCAGCCGCCTAGACCCGCGTCTATACGAGCAGTACTTC
j_gene: TRBJ2-7; d_gene: TRBD1; abundance: few; v_gene: TRBV5-6; CDR3aa: CASGTGGRVEQYF; CDR3nt: TGTGCCAGCGGAACAGGGGGTCGGGTCGAGCAGTACTTC
j_gene: TRBJ1-2; d_gene: TRBD1; abundance: NA; v_gene: TRBV19; CDR3aa: CASSTQGARDYGYTF; CDR3nt: TGTGCCAGTAGTACACAGGGGGCGCGGGACTATGGCTACACCTTC
j_gene: TRBJ2-2; d_gene: TRBD2; abundance: few; v_gene: TRBV9; CDR3aa: CASSAGTRPRELFF; CDR3nt: TGTGCCAGCAGCGCCGGGACTAGACCCAGGGAGCTGTTTTTT
j_gene: TRBJ2-5; d_gene: NA; abundance: few; v_gene: TRBV28; CDR3aa: CASIRGETQYF; CDR3nt: TGTGCCAGCATTCGGGGGGAGACCCAGTACTTC
j_gene: TRBJ1-1; d_gene: NA; abundance: few; v_gene: TRBV19; CDR3aa: CASSSIRDPWSTEAFF; CDR3nt: TGTGCCAGTAGCAGTATCAGGGACCCCTGGAGCACTGAAGCTTTCTTT
j_gene: TRBJ2-7; d_gene: TRBD1; abundance: few; v_gene: TRBV5-1; CDR3aa: CASSIRDSYEQYF; CDR3nt: TGCGCCAGCAGCATCCGGGACAGCTACGAGCAGTACTTC
j_gene: TRBJ2-1; d_gene: TRBD1; abundance: many; v_gene: TRBV29-1; CDR3aa: CSVRTGERYEQFF; CDR3nt: TGCAGCGTCCGGACAGGGGAAAGGTATGAGCAGTTCTTC